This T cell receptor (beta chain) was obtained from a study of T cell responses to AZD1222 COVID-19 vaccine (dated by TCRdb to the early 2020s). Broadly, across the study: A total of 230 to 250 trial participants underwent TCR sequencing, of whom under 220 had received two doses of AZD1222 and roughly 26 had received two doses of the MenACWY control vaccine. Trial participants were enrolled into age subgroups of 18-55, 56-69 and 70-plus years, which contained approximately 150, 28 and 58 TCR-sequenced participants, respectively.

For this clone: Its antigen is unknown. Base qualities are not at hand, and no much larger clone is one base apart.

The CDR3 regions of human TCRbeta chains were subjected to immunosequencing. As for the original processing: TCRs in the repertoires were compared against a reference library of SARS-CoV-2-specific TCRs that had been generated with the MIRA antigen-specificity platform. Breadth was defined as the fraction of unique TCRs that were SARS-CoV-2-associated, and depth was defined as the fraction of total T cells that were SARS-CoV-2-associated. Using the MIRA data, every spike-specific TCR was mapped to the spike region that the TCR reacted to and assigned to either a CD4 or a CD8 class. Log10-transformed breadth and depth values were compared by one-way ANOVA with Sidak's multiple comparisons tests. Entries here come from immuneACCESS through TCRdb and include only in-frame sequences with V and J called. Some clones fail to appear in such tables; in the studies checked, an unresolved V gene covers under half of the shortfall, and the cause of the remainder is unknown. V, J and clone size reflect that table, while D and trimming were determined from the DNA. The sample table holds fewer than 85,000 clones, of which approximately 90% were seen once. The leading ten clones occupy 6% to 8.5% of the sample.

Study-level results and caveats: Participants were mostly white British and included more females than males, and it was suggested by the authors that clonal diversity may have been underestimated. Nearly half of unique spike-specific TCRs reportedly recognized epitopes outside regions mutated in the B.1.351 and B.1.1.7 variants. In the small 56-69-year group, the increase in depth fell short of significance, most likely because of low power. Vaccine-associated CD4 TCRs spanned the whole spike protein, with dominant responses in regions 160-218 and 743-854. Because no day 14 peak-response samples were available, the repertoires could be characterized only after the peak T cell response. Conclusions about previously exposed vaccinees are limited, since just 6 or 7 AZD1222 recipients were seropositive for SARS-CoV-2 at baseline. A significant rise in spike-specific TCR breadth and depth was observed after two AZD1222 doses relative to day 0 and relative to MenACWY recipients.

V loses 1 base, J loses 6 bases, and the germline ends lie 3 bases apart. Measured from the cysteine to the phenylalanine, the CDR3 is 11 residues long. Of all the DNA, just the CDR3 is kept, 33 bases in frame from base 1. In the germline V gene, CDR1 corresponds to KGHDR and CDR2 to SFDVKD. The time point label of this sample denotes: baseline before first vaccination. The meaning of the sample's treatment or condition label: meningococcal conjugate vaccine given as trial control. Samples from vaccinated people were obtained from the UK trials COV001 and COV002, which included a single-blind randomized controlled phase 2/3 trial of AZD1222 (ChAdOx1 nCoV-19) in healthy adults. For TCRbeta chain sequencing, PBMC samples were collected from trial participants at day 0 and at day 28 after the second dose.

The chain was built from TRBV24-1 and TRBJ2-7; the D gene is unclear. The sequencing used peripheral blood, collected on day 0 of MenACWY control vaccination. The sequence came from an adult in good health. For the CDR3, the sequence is CATSDLSEQYF. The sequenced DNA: TGTGCCACCAGTGATTTATCCGAGCAGTACTTC.